This T cell receptor beta chain was observed in a study of cytomegalovirus exposure and HLA in healthy donors. The study, taken as a whole, reports: Clusters of TCRs from the first cohort tended to co-occur in the roughly 120 validation repertoires (as a later analysis found). Most observed TCR sequences were rare, whereas some public TCRs were detected in many donors.

This CDR3 has 14 amino acids. The germline V gene encodes CDR1 SQVTM and CDR2 ANQGSEA. J was trimmed by 4 bases and V by 7 bases; bases with no gene match: 7. Sequenced by immunoSEQ multiplex PCR; TCRdb stores in-frame clones only, minus some. The repertoire holds tens of thousands of clones, with nearly 98% as singletons. Comments on this clone: The antigen remains undetermined.

The chain links TRBV29-1 to TRBJ2-3; TRBD2 agrees at 11 bases. This TCR derives from a woman between 18 and 30 years old in good health and CMV-seropositive. Specimen: PBMCs. CDR3: CSGVAGGLADTQYF. CDR3 DNA sequence: TGCAGCGGGGTAGCGGGAGGGTTGGCAGATACGCAGTATTTT.